The 20 T cell receptor beta chains given below trace back to one sample, sequenced in a study of CD8 T cells in Susac syndrome. It was with random hexamers that roughly 0.45 to 1 ug RNA was reverse transcribed. In TCRdb, the immunoSEQ multiplex PCR reads were re-called with MiXCR into one record per CDR3 protein. The data hold approximately 200,000 distinct CDR3 sequences, with about 95% observed a single time. The sequenced sample consisted of CD4+ T cells from PBMCs. Every receptor here comes from a human donor with multiple sclerosis.

This clonotype showed up just once. V and J are TRBV25-1 and TRBJ1-5; no definite D call. Germline V gives CDR1 MGHDK, CDR2 SYGVNS. This CDR3 spans 14 amino acids. Trimming removed 0 bases from V and 1 base from J, with 4 bases in between. The CDR3 here is CASSEYGSNQPQHF. The CDR3 DNA reads TGTGCCAGCAGTGAATACGGGAGCAATCAGCCCCAGCATTTT.

V gene TRBV7-9 combines with J gene TRBJ2-1; no firm D call. The CDR3 sequence is 12 residues long. CDR1 SEHNR and CDR2 FQNEAQ come from the germline V gene (reference sequence). Between the trimmed V and J ends, which lost 5 bases and 7 bases, there was a span of 9 bases. The CDR3 region is CASSRAVNEQFF. CDR3 nucleotide sequence: TGTGCCAGCAGCCGAGCCGTTAATGAGCAGTTCTTC.

The chain combines TRBV29-1 with TRBJ1-2, with D possibly being TRBD1 (6 bases). Trimming removed 5 bases at V and 8 bases at J, with 27 bases between. This CDR3 contains 16 residues. Germline CDR1 and CDR2: SQVTM and ANQGSEA. The CDR3 DNA reads TGCAGCGTTACTACGATGACAGGCGAAGGGTCGGCGGGCTACACCTTC. Amino acids: CSVTTMTGEGSAGYTF.

Note on this clonotype: The junction departs from germline at one end; a sequencing error may be responsible. This chain connects TRBV7-2 to TRBJ2-1; TRBD2 is a possible D gene (5 bases). The CDR3 runs to 10 residues. CDR1 SGHTA and CDR2 FQGNSA come from the germline V gene. CDR3 nucleotide sequence: TGTGCCAGCAGCCCCGCTCCGGCGGGCTTC. Its translation is CASSPAPAGF. Drawing the rest from reference TRBV7-2 and TRBJ2-1, the complete variable domain is GAGVSQSPSNKVTEKGKDVELRCDPISGHTALYWYRQSLGQGLEFLIYFQGNSAPDKSGLPSDRFSAERTGGSVSTLTIQRTQQEDSAVYLCASSPAPAGFGPGTRLTVL.

The J gene is TRBJ1-2, the V gene TRBV12-3 or TRBV12-4; 8 bases fit TRBD1. The CDR3 sequence is 12 residues long. V gave up 6 bases and J gave up 6 bases; unmatched junction bases: 3. CDR3 DNA: TGTGCCAGCAGCCGGACAGGGCATGGCTACACCTTC. This codes for CASSRTGHGYTF.

This chain links TRBV29-1 with TRBJ1-1; D is perhaps TRBD1 (6 bases). This CDR3 has 13 residues. The germline V gene has CDR1 SQVTM and CDR2 ANQGSEA. The germline V and J ends were trimmed by 4 bases and 1 base, with 10 bases remaining between them. CDR3 DNA sequence: TGCAGCGTTGTATGGGGGGCGAACACTGAAGCTTTCTTT. Protein sequence: CSVVWGANTEAFF.

The rearrangement joins TRBV25-1 to TRBJ2-5, with 8 bases identical to TRBD2. The germline V gene has CDR1 MGHDK and CDR2 SYGVNS. This CDR3 has 15 amino acids. With V trimmed by 1 base and J by 3 bases, 4 bases remained unmatched. The CDR3 sequence is CASSEWILAEETQYF. CDR3 DNA: TGTGCCAGCAGTGAATGGATACTAGCGGAAGAGACCCAGTACTTC.

This chain joins TRBV10-3 and TRBJ2-3; D is uncertain. The CDR3 is 13 residues long. The ends were cut back, 7 bases at V and 3 bases at J, with 11 bases in the middle. Germline CDR1 and CDR2: ENHRY and SYGVKD. CDR3 residues: CAINPESTDTQYF. CDR3 nucleotide sequence: TGTGCCATCAACCCCGAATCAACAGATACGCAGTATTTT.

The DNA of the CDR3 is TGTGCCAGCAGGAGACAGGGTCACACAGATACGCAGTATTTT. Encoded protein: CASRRQGHTDTQYF. J is TRBJ2-3 and V is TRBV2, with TRBD1 matching over 7 bases. The V gene end was trimmed by 6 bases and the J gene end by 2 bases; junction bases not matched to a gene: 5. CDR3 length: 14 residues. Germline values: CDR1 SNHLY, CDR2 FYNNEI.

A single count supports this clonotype. The rearrangement uses TRBV18 and TRBJ1-5; D remains ambiguous. This CDR3 region has 13 residues. Germline CDR1 reads KGHSH; CDR2 reads LQKENI. Trimming pared 2 bases from V and 7 bases from J, leaving 9 bases between. Written as DNA, the CDR3 is TGTGCCAGCTCACCAGGGGTTTTGCAGCCCCAGCATTTT. Protein product: CASSPGVLQPQHF.

CDR3 sequence reads: CSVESSRGPADTQYF. CDR3 sequence (DNA): TGCAGCGTTGAAAGTTCCCGGGGGCCAGCAGATACGCAGTATTTT. The J gene is TRBJ2-3, the V gene TRBV29-1; D possibly uses TRBD1 or TRBD2 (6 bases each). V shed 2 bases and J shed 4 bases, with 16 bases lying between them. Looked up from germline, CDR1 is SQVTM and CDR2 is ANQGSEA. This CDR3 is 15 amino acids long.

The chain carries TRBV4-1 and TRBJ1-1; D remains ambiguous. The CDR3 consists of 14 residues. The V end was cut by 0 bases, the J end by 7 bases, with 12 bases between. In germline, CDR1 is MGHRA, CDR2 YSYEKL. DNA for the CDR3: TGCGCCAGCAGCCAAGATCCCGGGAGTGGTGAAGCTTTCTTT. The encoded protein is CASSQDPGSGEAFF.

The chain employs TRBV24-1 and TRBJ2-3, with D unresolved. The V end lost 8 bases, the J end lost 4 bases, and 18 bases lay between the germline ends. Germline V CDR1 and CDR2: KGHDR, SFDVKD. The CDR3 totals 15 residues. The CDR3 loop is CATTPRPPGPDTQYF. CDR3 sequence (DNA): TGTGCCACCACCCCGCGGCCCCCAGGCCCAGATACGCAGTATTTT.

The chain carries TRBV5-1 and TRBJ2-5, with a tentative D call TRBD2 (6 bases). Germline V gene sequence: CDR1 SGHRS, CDR2 YFSETQ. Between the trimmed V and J ends, which lost 1 base and 3 bases, there was a span of 10 bases. This CDR3 is built from 14 residues. CDR3 protein: CASSLSASEETQYF. CDR3 sequence (DNA): TGCGCCAGCAGCTTGTCGGCTAGCGAAGAGACCCAGTACTTC.

This chain links TRBV29-1 with TRBJ1-2; D is ambiguous. With 8 bases removed from V and 4 bases from J, the gap between germline ends came to 20 bases. The CDR3 sequence is 14 residues long. CDR1 is SQVTM and CDR2 is ANQGSEA in the germline V gene. The CDR3 is CSSEEITDRYGYTF. The CDR3, as DNA: TGCAGCTCCGAGGAGATTACAGACCGCTATGGCTACACCTTC.

This chain uses TRBV30 with TRBJ2-7; 11 positions match TRBD1. J lost 2 bases, V lost 7 bases, and 16 bases had no gene match. The germline CDR1 and CDR2 sequences are GTSNPN and SVGIG (reference sequence). The CDR3 spans 17 residues. CDR3 region: CASRGGTGGLGAYEQYF. The CDR3, as DNA: TGTGCCTCGAGAGGCGGGACAGGGGGACTGGGAGCCTACGAGCAGTACTTC.

The rearrangement joins TRBV29-1 to TRBJ1-1; the D gene is possibly TRBD1 (5 bases). V shed 1 base and J shed 4 bases, with 19 bases lying between them. The length of the CDR3 is 16 residues. Looked up from germline, CDR1 is SQVTM and CDR2 is ANQGSEA. CDR3 sequence (DNA): TGCAGCGTTGAAGGGCTCGGGGTGGGGGTAAGCACTGAAGCTTTCTTT. It codes for CSVEGLGVGVSTEAFF.

The DNA for the CDR3 is TGTGCCAGCAGCGGCTCCTATAATTCACCCCTCCACTTT. Its translation is CASSGSYNSPLHF. The V and J genes are TRBV7-2 and TRBJ1-6, with D unresolved. The germline V gene encodes CDR1 SGHTA and CDR2 FQGNSA. The CDR3 length is 13 residues. The germline V and J ends were trimmed by 5 bases and 0 bases, with 2 bases remaining between them.

The chain employs TRBV4-1 and TRBJ2-1; 12 positions match TRBD2. CDR3 length: 16 residues. Germline CDR1 and CDR2: MGHRA and YSYEKL. V lost 5 bases, J lost 6 bases, and 8 bases stayed unmatched. The CDR3 region has the DNA TGCGCCAGCAGCACGAATCCTAGCGGGGGGGCCAATGAGCAGTTCTTC. Amino acids: CASSTNPSGGANEQFF.

CDR3 coding DNA: TGTGCCAGCAGCCAAGATACAGGTAGTGTACCCCTCCACTTT. This translates into CASSQDTGSVPLHF. The chain links TRBV3-1 to TRBJ1-6, with D maybe TRBD1 (5 bases). The V end lost 0 bases, the J end lost 12 bases, and 12 bases lay between the germline ends. Germline V lookup: CDR1 LGHDT, CDR2 YNNKEL (reference sequence). The CDR3 loop spans 14 amino acids.